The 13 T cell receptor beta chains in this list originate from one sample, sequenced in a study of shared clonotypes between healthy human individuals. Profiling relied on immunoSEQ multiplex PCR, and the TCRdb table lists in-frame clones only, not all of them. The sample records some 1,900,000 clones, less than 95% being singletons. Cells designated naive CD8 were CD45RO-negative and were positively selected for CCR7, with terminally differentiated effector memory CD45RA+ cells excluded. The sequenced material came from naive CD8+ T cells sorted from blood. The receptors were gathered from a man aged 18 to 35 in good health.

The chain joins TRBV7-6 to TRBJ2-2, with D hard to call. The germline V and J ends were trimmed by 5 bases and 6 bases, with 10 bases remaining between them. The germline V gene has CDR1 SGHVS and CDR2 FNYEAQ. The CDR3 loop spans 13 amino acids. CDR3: CASSPEFPGELFF. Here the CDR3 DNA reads TGTGCCAGCAGCCCTGAATTCCCCGGGGAGCTGTTTTTT.

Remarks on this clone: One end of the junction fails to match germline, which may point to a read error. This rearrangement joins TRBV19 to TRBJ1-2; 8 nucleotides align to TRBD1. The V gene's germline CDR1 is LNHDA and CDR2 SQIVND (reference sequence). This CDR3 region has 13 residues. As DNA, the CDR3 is TGTGCCAGTAGTATACCCGGGGACAGGTCCCCTCTCTTC. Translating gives CASSIPGDRSPLF.

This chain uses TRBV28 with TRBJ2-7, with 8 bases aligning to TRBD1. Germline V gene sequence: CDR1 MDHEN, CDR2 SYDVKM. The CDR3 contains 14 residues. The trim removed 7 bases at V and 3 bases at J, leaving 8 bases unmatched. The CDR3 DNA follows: TGTGCCAGCACCCTGGGGACAGGTTACTACGAGCAGTACTTC. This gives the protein CASTLGTGYYEQYF.

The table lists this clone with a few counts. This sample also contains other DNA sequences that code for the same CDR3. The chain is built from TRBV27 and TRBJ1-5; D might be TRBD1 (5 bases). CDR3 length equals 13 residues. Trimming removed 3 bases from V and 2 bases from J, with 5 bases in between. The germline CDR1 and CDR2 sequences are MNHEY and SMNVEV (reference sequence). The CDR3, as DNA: TGTGCCAGCAGTTTGACAGGCAATCAGCCCCAGCATTTT. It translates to CASSLTGNQPQHF.

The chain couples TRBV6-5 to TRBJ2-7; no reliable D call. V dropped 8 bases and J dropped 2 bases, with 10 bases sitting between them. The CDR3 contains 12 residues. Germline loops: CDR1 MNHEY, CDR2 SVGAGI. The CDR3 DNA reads TGTGCCAGCGGGAACGGAGCCTACGAGCAGTACTTC. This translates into CASGNGAYEQYF.

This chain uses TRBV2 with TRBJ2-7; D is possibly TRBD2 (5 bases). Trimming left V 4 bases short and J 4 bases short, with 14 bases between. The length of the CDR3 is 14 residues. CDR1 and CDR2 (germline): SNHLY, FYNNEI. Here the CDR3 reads CASSGQDGIYEQYF. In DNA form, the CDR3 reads TGTGCCAGCAGTGGCCAGGACGGGATTTACGAGCAGTACTTC.

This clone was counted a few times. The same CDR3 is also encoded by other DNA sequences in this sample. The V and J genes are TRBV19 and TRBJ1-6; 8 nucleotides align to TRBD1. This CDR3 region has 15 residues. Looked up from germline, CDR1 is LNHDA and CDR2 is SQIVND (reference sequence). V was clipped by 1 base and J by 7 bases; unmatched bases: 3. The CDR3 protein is CASSIGTGTNSPLHF. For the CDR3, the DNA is TGTGCCAGTAGTATAGGGACAGGGACCAATTCACCCCTCCACTTT. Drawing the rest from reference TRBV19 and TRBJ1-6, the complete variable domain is DGGITQSPKYLFRKEGQNVTLSCEQNLNHDAMYWYRQDPGQGLRLIYYSQIVNDFQKGDIAEGYSVSREKKESFPLTVTSAQKNPTAFYLCASSIGTGTNSPLHFGNGTRLTVT.

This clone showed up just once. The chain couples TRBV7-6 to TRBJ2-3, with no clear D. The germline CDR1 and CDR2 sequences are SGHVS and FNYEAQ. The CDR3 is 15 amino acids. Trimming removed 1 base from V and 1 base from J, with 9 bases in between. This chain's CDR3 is CASSLEGIRTDTQYF. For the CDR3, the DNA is TGTGCCAGCAGCTTAGAAGGTATTCGCACAGATACGCAGTATTTT.

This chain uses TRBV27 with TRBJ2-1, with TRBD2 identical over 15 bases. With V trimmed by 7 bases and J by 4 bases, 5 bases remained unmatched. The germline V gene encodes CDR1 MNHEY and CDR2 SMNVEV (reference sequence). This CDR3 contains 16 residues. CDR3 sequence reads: CASTKGTSGGYNEQFF. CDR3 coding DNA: TGTGCCAGCACAAAGGGGACTAGCGGGGGGTACAATGAGCAGTTCTTC.

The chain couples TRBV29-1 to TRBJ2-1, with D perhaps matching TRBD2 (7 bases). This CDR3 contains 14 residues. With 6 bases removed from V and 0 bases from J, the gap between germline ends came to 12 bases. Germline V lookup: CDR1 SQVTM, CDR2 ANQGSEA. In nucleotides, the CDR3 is TGCAGCGTGGGCGGGGGCGGCTCCTACAATGAGCAGTTCTTC. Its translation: CSVGGGGSYNEQFF.

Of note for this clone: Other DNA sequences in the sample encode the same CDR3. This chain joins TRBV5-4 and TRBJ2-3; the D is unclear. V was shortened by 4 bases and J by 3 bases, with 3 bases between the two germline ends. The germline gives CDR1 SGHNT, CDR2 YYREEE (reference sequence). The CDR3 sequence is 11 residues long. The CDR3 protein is CASSLTDTQYF. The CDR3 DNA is TGTGCCAGCAGCCTTACAGATACGCAGTATTTT.

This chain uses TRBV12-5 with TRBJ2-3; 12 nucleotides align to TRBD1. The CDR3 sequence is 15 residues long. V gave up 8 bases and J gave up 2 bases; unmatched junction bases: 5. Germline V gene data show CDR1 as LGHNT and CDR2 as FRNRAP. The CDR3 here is CASSGQGAITDTQYF. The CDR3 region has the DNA TGTGCTAGTTCGGGACAGGGGGCTATCACAGATACGCAGTATTTT. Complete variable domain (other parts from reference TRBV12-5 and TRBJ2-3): DARVTQTPRHKVTEMGQEVTMRCQPILGHNTVFWYRQTMMQGLELLAYFRNRAPLDDSGMPKDRFSAEMPDATLATLKIQPSEPRDSAVYFCASSGQGAITDTQYFGPGTRLTVL.

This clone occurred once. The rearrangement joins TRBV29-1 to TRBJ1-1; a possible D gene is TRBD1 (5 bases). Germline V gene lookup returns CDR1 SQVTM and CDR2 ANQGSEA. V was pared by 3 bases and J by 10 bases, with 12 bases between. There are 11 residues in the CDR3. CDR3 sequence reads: CSVEEGKGAFF. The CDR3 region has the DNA TGCAGCGTTGAGGAGGGGAAGGGAGCTTTCTTT.